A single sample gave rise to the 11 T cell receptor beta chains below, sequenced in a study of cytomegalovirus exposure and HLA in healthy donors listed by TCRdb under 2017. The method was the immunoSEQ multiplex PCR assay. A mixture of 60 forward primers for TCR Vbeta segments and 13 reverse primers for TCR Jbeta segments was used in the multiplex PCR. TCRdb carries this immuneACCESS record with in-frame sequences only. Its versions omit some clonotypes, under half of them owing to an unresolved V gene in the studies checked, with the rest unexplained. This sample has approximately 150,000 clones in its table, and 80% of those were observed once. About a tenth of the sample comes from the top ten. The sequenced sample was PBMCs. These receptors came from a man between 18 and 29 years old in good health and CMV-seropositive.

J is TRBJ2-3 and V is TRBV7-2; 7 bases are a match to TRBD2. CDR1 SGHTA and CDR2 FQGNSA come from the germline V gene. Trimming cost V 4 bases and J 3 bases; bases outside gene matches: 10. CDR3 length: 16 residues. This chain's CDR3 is CASSWLGGSITDTQYF. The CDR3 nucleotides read TGTGCCAGCAGCTGGTTGGGCGGGAGTATAACAGATACGCAGTATTTT.

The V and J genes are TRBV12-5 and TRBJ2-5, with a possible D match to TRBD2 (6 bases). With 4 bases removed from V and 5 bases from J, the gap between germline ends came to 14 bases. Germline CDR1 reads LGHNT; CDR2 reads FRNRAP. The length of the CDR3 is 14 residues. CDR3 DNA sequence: TGTGCTAGTGGTTCCCGGGACTCCTCGGAGACCCAGTACTTC. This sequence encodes CASGSRDSSETQYF.

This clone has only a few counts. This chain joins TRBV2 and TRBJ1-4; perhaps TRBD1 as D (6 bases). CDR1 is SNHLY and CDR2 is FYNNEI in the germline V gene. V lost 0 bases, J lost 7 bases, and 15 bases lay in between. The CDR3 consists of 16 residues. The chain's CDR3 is CASSEALLQGREKLFF. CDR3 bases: TGTGCCAGCAGTGAAGCGCTGTTACAGGGACGTGAAAAACTGTTTTTT. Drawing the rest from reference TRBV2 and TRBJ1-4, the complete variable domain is EPEVTQTPSHQVTQMGQEVILRCVPISNHLYFYWYRQILGQKVEFLVSFYNNEISEKSEIFDDQFSVERPDGSNFTLKIRSTKLEDSAMYFCASSEALLQGREKLFFGSGTQLSVL.

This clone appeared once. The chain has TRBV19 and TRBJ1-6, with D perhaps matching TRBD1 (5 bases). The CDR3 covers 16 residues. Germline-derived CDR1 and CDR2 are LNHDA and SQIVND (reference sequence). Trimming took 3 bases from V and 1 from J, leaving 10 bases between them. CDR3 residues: CASSIGGTSYNSPLHF. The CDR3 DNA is TGTGCCAGTAGTATCGGGGGTACATCCTATAATTCACCCCTCCACTTT.

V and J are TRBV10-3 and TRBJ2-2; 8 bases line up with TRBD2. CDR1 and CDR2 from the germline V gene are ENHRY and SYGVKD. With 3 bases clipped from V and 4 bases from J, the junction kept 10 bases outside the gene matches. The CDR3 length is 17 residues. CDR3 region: CAISELGLAWGTGELFF. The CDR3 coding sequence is TGTGCCATCAGTGAACTCGGACTAGCATGGGGCACCGGGGAGCTGTTTTTT.

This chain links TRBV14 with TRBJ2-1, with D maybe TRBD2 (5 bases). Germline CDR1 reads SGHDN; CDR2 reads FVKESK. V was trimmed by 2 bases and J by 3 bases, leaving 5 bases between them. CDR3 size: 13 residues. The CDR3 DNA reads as TGTGCCAGCAGCCAAACTAGCTACAATGAGCAGTTCTTC. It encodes CASSQTSYNEQFF. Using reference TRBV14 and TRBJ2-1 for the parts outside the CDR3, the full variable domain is EAGVTQFPSHSVIEKGQTVTLRCDPISGHDNLYWYRRVMGKEIKFLLHFVKESKQDESGMPNNRFLAERTGGTYSTLKVQPAELEDSGVYFCASSQTSYNEQFFGPGTRLTVL.

In nucleotides, the CDR3 is TGTGCCAGCAGCCGCTCAATGGACTCCTCTCGATACGAGCAGTACTTC. It is translated as CASSRSMDSSRYEQYF. The V call is TRBV5-8, the J call TRBJ2-7; TRBD2 might be the D (5 bases). Germline V CDR1 and CDR2: SGHTS, YDEGEE. The CDR3 loop spans 16 amino acids. V lost 4 bases and J 4 bases, leaving 21 bases between the germline ends.

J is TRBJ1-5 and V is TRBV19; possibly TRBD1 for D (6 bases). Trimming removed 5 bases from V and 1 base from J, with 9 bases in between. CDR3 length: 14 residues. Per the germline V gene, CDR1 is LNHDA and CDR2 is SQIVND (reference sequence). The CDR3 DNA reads TGTGCCAGTAGTGTACAGGGCAGCAATCAGCCCCAGCATTTT. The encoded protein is CASSVQGSNQPQHF. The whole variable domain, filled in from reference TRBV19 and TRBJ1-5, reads DGGITQSPKYLFRKEGQNVTLSCEQNLNHDAMYWYRQDPGQGLRLIYYSQIVNDFQKGDIAEGYSVSREKKESFPLTVTSAQKNPTAFYLCASSVQGSNQPQHFGDGTRLSIL.

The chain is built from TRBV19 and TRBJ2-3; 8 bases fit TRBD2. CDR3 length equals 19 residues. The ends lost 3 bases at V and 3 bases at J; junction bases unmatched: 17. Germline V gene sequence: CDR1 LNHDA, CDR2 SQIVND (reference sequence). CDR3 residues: CASSIKANIKRGITDTQYF. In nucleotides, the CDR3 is TGTGCCAGTAGTATTAAGGCCAATATCAAGCGGGGGATTACAGATACGCAGTATTTT.

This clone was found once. The CDR3 loop is CASAGTGITDTQYF. CDR3 nucleotides: TGTGCCAGCGCCGGGACAGGGATCACAGATACGCAGTATTTT. V usage is TRBV27 and J usage is TRBJ2-3; 9 bases line up with TRBD1. After removal of 8 bases from V and 2 bases from J, the junction contained 5 bases not matched to a gene. The CDR3 loop spans 14 amino acids. Germline V CDR1 and CDR2: MNHEY, SMNVEV (reference sequence).

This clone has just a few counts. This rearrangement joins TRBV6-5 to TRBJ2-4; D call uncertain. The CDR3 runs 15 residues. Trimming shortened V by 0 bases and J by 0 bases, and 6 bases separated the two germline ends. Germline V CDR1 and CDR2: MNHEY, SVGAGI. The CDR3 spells CASSYSRVAKNIQYF. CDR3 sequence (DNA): TGTGCCAGCAGTTACTCTCGGGTAGCCAAAAACATTCAGTACTTC.